This paragraph reports one TCR beta chain. What it recognizes is unknown. It was with 60 Vbeta and 13 Jbeta primers that the PCR ran. Using immunoSEQ multiplex PCR, the repertoire was profiled, and TCRdb retains in-frame clones only, with some absent. The sample has 90,000 to 150,000 clones; 74% are singletons. This record comes from a study of cytomegalovirus exposure and HLA in healthy donors. Study-level results: Researchers reportedly found TCR beta sequences accurately predicted most subjects' HLA-A and HLA-B alleles. Among donors in an Asian-associated ancestry cluster, a later analysis reportedly found fewer N-insertions than the approximately 700-donor mean. Later analysis placed DRB1 highest and HLA-C lowest in TCR association rates, which differed by HLA locus.

J lost 6 bases, V lost 6 bases, and 6 bases had no gene match. Per the germline V gene, CDR1 is SNHLY and CDR2 is FYNNEI. The CDR3 consists of 14 residues. This chain links TRBV2 with TRBJ1-4, with TRBD1 matching 8 bases. This clonotype was sampled from a woman aged 50 to 60 in good health and CMV-seropositive. The sample was PBMCs. CDR3 DNA sequence: TGTGCCAGCAGGCTATTGACAGGGGATGAAAAACTGTTTTTT. This sequence encodes CASRLLTGDEKLFF.